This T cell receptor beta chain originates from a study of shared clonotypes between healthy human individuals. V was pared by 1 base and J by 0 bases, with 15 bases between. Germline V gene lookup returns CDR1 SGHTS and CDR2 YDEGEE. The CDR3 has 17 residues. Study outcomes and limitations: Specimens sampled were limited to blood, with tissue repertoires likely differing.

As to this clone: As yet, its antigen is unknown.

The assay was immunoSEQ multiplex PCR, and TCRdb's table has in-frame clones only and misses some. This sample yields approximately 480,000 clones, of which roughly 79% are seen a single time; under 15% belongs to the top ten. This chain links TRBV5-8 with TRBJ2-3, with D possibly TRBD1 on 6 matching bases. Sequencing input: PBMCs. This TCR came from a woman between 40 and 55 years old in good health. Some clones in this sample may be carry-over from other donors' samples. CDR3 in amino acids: CASSLSYTGTSTDTQYF. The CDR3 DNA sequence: TGTGCCAGCAGCTTGAGTTATACAGGGACGAGCACAGATACGCAGTATTTT.